This T cell receptor (beta chain) was identified during a study of OX40 agonist ivuxolimab in advanced cancers. Study conclusions and caveats: More expanded clones were found, on average, in CD8+ than in CD4+ T cells.

Losses at the gene ends were 5 bases for V and 4 bases for J; bases not matched to a gene: 9. Looked up from germline, CDR1 is MNHEY and CDR2 is SMNVEV (reference sequence). The CDR3 loop spans 15 amino acids. In regard to this clone: Its antigen remains unknown.

TCRdb's table, derived via immunoSEQ multiplex PCR, lists solely in-frame clones and lacks some. The data hold 52,000 or so clones, with 82% observed a single time. Sequences were derived from CD4+ or CD8+ T cells sorted from blood, sampled in a trial of the OX40 agonist ivuxolimab. The clonotype comes from an adult with an advanced solid tumor such as melanoma, head and neck, liver or kidney cancer. The V and J genes are TRBV27 and TRBJ2-5; TRBD2 matches 8 bases. The chain's CDR3 is CASSPTAGGPETQYF. The CDR3 bases are TGTGCCAGCAGTCCAACCGCGGGGGGCCCAGAGACCCAGTACTTC.